This T cell receptor (beta chain) was captured by sequencing in a study of cytotoxic CD8 clonotypes in ibrutinib-treated CLL (dated by TCRdb to the early 2020s). Study-level background: The cohort included roughly 15 treatment-naive and roughly ten relapsed/refractory patients; 17 to 18 were IGHV unmutated. Responses were partial in roughly 25 patients and complete in 2; after median approximately 5.5 years follow-up, around 15 stayed in remission and roughly twelve progressed. Samples at response were collected after a median of about 12 months of treatment, with a range of roughly 6 to 40 months. An average of about 250,000 productive templates and tens of thousands of productive rearrangements was obtained per sample. Longitudinal samples were available for about 30% of the 86 trial participants. Cryopreserved peripheral blood mononuclear cells were collected before treatment, at response, and at either disease progression or sustained remission. Every remission and progressive disease sample was obtained while ibrutinib was still being received by the patients. The investigation overall reported the following: Public clonotypes were rare and either shrank or stayed stable during treatment, and the rise in clonality at ibrutinib response reflected expansion of private clonotypes. Baseline clonality was found to be higher than that of age-matched healthy donors and was strongly correlated with circulating CD8+ T-cell counts. Sustained-remission and progressing patients did not have matched sampling times, and lymph node repertoires were not examined. Clonality rose at ibrutinib response, remained stable during sustained remission, and dropped back toward baseline at progression.

A remark on this clone: Its target antigen remains unknown. Base qualities were left out, and no much larger clone turns up one base away.

On a MiSeq, deep resolution sequencing aimed for a depth between 1 in 1 million and 1 in 200,000 T cells, with each clonotype covered about 9.2x on average. The immunoSEQ hsTCRB Kit was used to generate the TCR beta libraries. For the original study's pipeline: ImmunoSEQ Data Assistant and ImmunoSEQ Analyzer were used for data analysis, and V, D and J genes were assigned according to IMGT definitions. Clonality, with values ranging from 0 to 1, was calculated as one minus the normalized Shannon entropy of productive rearrangement frequencies. Public clonotype analysis was restricted to overrepresented clonotypes comprising at least 0.05% of each patient's repertoire. Approximately 12 repertoires from age-matched healthy donors, obtained from immuneACCESS, served as clonality controls. TCRdb's version of the immuneACCESS table is confined to in-frame rearrangements and falls short of the full clone set. An unresolved V gene accounts for under half of the shortfall where checked; the remainder is of unknown origin. For V, J and clone size, that table is used; D and trimming come from the DNA. The sample includes about 74,000 clones, with 65% to 85% observed a single time. The ten largest clonotypes hold 7.5% to 8% of the sample.

The sample's time point label, in plain terms: progressive disease on ibrutinib. For TCR beta library preparation, about 2 micrograms of genomic DNA was extracted from cryopreserved PBMCs. Longitudinal blood samples from CLL patients on ibrutinib monotherapy underwent high-throughput TCR beta sequencing. The patients took part in an open-label, single-center phase 2 trial of ibrutinib monotherapy. The sequencing here drew on PBMCs, taken at disease progression, from a patient treated with ibrutinib. This TCR was sampled from a human donor with chronic lymphocytic leukemia.

The CDR3 reads as follows: CATQAGTLFYNEQFF. In nucleotide form, the sequence is TGTGCCACCCAGGCGGGGACTCTCTTCTACAATGAGCAGTTCTTC. The chain is made from TRBV25-1 and TRBJ2-1; D gene: possibly TRBD2, on 6 matching bases. Deletion took 10 bases off V and 3 bases off J, with a span of 19 bases between the germline ends. Sequences MGHDK (CDR1) and SYGVNS (CDR2) are obtained from the germline V gene. Reading from cysteine to phenylalanine, the CDR3 counts 15 amino acids. The retained sequence is limited to the CDR3, 45 bases, with the frame set at the first base.